The rows below give T cell receptor beta chains drawn from one sample of a study of T cells in Graves' hyperthyroidism and ophthalmopathy. TCRdb re-called the multiplex PCR reads through MiXCR, storing one row per CDR3 protein. The sample lists more than 300,000 distinct CDR3 sequences, 13% to 15% occurring once. Sequencing was performed on blood. The receptors come from a woman between 25 and 40 years old with Graves' ophthalmopathy. The CDR3 runs from the conserved cysteine through the conserved F or W. Each record gives: J gene, V gene, D gene, clone size, CDR3 protein, CDR3 DNA. A D gene is named only where the DNA matches it firmly. Rows may omit the clone size; those that give it use once, few, many or a size class.

j_gene: TRBJ2-3
v_gene: TRBV11-2
d_gene: TRBD2
abundance: -
CDR3aa: CASSTSGGSDTQYF
CDR3nt: TGTGCCAGCAGCACTAGCGGGGGGTCAGATACGCAGTATTTT

j_gene: TRBJ2-1
v_gene: TRBV11-3
d_gene: -
abundance: many
CDR3aa: CASSSERTDNEQFF
CDR3nt: TGTGCCAGCAGCTCCGAAAGGACAGACAATGAGCAGTTCTTC

j_gene: TRBJ2-3
v_gene: TRBV3-1
d_gene: TRBD2
abundance: many
CDR3aa: CASSQDTAGDRDTQYF
CDR3nt: TGTGCCAGCAGCCAAGACACGGCGGGGGACCGGGATACGCAGTATTTT

j_gene: TRBJ1-5
v_gene: TRBV20-1
d_gene: -
abundance: many
CDR3aa: CSARDFGTSLNTLDQHF
CDR3nt: TGCAGTGCTAGAGATTTCGGTACGAGTCTTAATACGTTAGACCAGCATTTT

j_gene: TRBJ2-1
v_gene: TRBV11-3
d_gene: -
abundance: many
CDR3aa: CASSLDPRDLLWFF
CDR3nt: TGTGCCAGCAGCTTAGATCCCCGGGACCTATTGTGGTTCTTC

j_gene: TRBJ2-1
v_gene: TRBV18
d_gene: TRBD2
abundance: many
CDR3aa: CASSPRASGGYNEQFF
CDR3nt: TGTGCCAGCTCACCACGGGCCAGCGGGGGTTACAATGAGCAGTTCTTC

j_gene: TRBJ1-5
v_gene: TRBV19
d_gene: TRBD1
abundance: -
CDR3aa: CASRVLTGPSNQPQHF
CDR3nt: TGTGCCAGTAGAGTTCTGACAGGGCCGAGCAATCAGCCCCAGCATTTT

j_gene: TRBJ1-1
v_gene: TRBV18
d_gene: -
abundance: many
CDR3aa: CASSPQQGKSTEAFF
CDR3nt: TGTGCCAGCTCACCGCAACAGGGTAAAAGCACTGAAGCTTTCTTT

j_gene: TRBJ2-3
v_gene: TRBV6-2/TRBV6-3
d_gene: -
abundance: -
CDR3aa: CASSSPGGDTDTQYF
CDR3nt: TGTGCCAGTTCAAGCCCTGGCGGCGACACAGATACGCAGTATTTT

j_gene: TRBJ2-7
v_gene: TRBV3-1
d_gene: -
abundance: -
CDR3aa: CASSPGAGGYEQYF
CDR3nt: TGTGCCAGCAGCCCGGGAGCAGGGGGCTACGAGCAGTACTTC

j_gene: TRBJ2-2
v_gene: TRBV29-1
d_gene: -
abundance: few
CDR3aa: CSVDGLGTGELFF
CDR3nt: TGCAGCGTTGATGGTCTGGGGACCGGGGAGCTGTTTTTT

j_gene: TRBJ1-4
v_gene: TRBV6-5
d_gene: TRBD1
abundance: -
CDR3aa: CASSYRVSGQGNEKLFF
CDR3nt: TGTGCCAGCAGTTACCGTGTGTCGGGACAGGGCAATGAAAAACTGTTTTTT

j_gene: TRBJ1-1
v_gene: TRBV4-1
d_gene: -
abundance: many
CDR3aa: CASSQDYHPGSTEAFF
CDR3nt: TGCGCCAGCAGCCAAGATTACCACCCAGGGAGCACTGAAGCTTTCTTT

j_gene: TRBJ2-4
v_gene: TRBV3-1
d_gene: TRBD2
abundance: many
CDR3aa: CASSPGLAGASGIQYF
CDR3nt: TGTGCCAGCAGCCCGGGACTAGCGGGGGCCTCGGGCATTCAGTACTTC

j_gene: TRBJ2-5
v_gene: TRBV4-1
d_gene: -
abundance: -
CDR3aa: CASSYSGGGETQYF
CDR3nt: TGCGCCAGCTCCTACAGTGGCGGCGGGGAGACCCAGTACTTC

j_gene: TRBJ1-4
v_gene: TRBV27
d_gene: TRBD1
abundance: few
CDR3aa: CASTKQGTEKLFF
CDR3nt: TGTGCCAGCACCAAACAGGGGACTGAAAAACTGTTTTTT

j_gene: TRBJ2-1
v_gene: TRBV18
d_gene: -
abundance: many
CDR3aa: CASSPSTPYNEQFF
CDR3nt: TGTGCCAGCTCACCTTCGACACCCTACAATGAGCAGTTCTTC

j_gene: TRBJ1-2
v_gene: TRBV29-1
d_gene: -
abundance: -
CDR3aa: CSVAPGVVGYTF
CDR3nt: TGCAGCGTCGCCCCCGGAGTCGTTGGCTACACCTTC

j_gene: TRBJ2-3
v_gene: TRBV19
d_gene: -
abundance: few
CDR3aa: CASRKSGSSTDTQYF
CDR3nt: TGTGCCAGCAGAAAATCGGGTTCTAGCACAGATACGCAGTATTTT

j_gene: TRBJ2-5
v_gene: TRBV6-2/TRBV6-3
d_gene: -
abundance: -
CDR3aa: CASSSYSGIQETQYF
CDR3nt: TGTGCCAGCAGTTCCTATAGCGGAATCCAAGAGACCCAGTACTTC

j_gene: TRBJ2-7
v_gene: TRBV9
d_gene: TRBD1
abundance: few
CDR3aa: CASSAGDSLYEQYF
CDR3nt: TGTGCCAGCAGCGCTGGGGACAGCCTCTACGAGCAGTACTTC

j_gene: TRBJ1-4
v_gene: TRBV6-2/TRBV6-3
d_gene: TRBD1
abundance: -
CDR3aa: CASRPGTGTNEKLFF
CDR3nt: TGTGCCAGCAGGCCCGGGACAGGCACCAATGAAAAACTGTTTTTT

j_gene: TRBJ2-7
v_gene: TRBV7-2
d_gene: -
abundance: -
CDR3aa: CASSLGGSLGEQYF
CDR3nt: TGTGCCAGCAGCTTAGGGGGCAGTCTTGGCGAGCAGTACTTC

j_gene: TRBJ1-6
v_gene: TRBV3-1
d_gene: -
abundance: many
CDR3aa: CASSQEQGRSYNSPLHF
CDR3nt: TGTGCCAGCAGCCAAGAACAGGGTCGGTCCTATAATTCACCCCTCCACTTT

j_gene: TRBJ2-2
v_gene: TRBV11-3
d_gene: TRBD2
abundance: many
CDR3aa: CASSLALAGIYTGELFF
CDR3nt: TGTGCCAGCAGCTTAGCACTAGCGGGGATCTACACCGGGGAGCTGTTTTTT

j_gene: TRBJ2-5
v_gene: TRBV2
d_gene: -
abundance: many
CDR3aa: CASSEMLGLQETQYF
CDR3nt: TGTGCCAGCAGTGAAATGCTAGGACTTCAAGAGACCCAGTACTTC

j_gene: TRBJ1-2
v_gene: TRBV15
d_gene: -
abundance: few
CDR3aa: CATSRVPGENYGYTF
CDR3nt: TGTGCCACCAGCAGAGTCCCAGGAGAAAACTATGGCTACACCTTC

j_gene: TRBJ2-7
v_gene: TRBV4-2
d_gene: -
abundance: -
CDR3aa: CASSPQGTSSYEQYF
CDR3nt: TGTGCCAGCAGCCCTCAGGGGACCAGCTCCTACGAGCAGTACTTC

j_gene: TRBJ1-1
v_gene: TRBV10-3
d_gene: -
abundance: many
CDR3aa: CAISGTSEAFF
CDR3nt: TGTGCCATCAGCGGGACGTCGGAAGCTTTCTTT

j_gene: TRBJ1-1
v_gene: TRBV5-1
d_gene: TRBD1
abundance: many
CDR3aa: CASSPGQVNTEAFF
CDR3nt: TGCGCCAGCAGCCCGGGACAGGTGAACACTGAAGCTTTCTTT

j_gene: TRBJ2-1
v_gene: TRBV6-1
d_gene: TRBD1
abundance: few
CDR3aa: CASRETPGTGGTNEQFF
CDR3nt: TGTGCCAGCAGAGAAACCCCCGGGACAGGGGGCACAAATGAGCAGTTCTTC

j_gene: TRBJ1-2
v_gene: TRBV19
d_gene: -
abundance: -
CDR3aa: CASTGSLGYTF
CDR3nt: TGTGCCAGTACGGGCAGTCTTGGCTACACCTTC

j_gene: TRBJ1-1
v_gene: TRBV3-1
d_gene: TRBD1
abundance: -
CDR3aa: CASSQRGTGRHTEAFF
CDR3nt: TGTGCCAGCAGCCAAAGGGGGACAGGGCGGCACACTGAAGCTTTCTTT

j_gene: TRBJ1-6
v_gene: TRBV28
d_gene: -
abundance: many
CDR3aa: CASSFQGFPPLHF
CDR3nt: TGTGCCAGCAGTTTCCAGGGCTTTCCACCCCTCCACTTT

j_gene: TRBJ2-3
v_gene: TRBV29-1
d_gene: TRBD2
abundance: many
CDR3aa: CSVLGLAGIRDTQYF
CDR3nt: TGCAGCGTTCTTGGACTAGCGGGGATTAGAGATACGCAGTATTTT

j_gene: TRBJ1-5
v_gene: TRBV5-6
d_gene: TRBD1
abundance: few
CDR3aa: CASSAHRGRMSNQPQHF
CDR3nt: TGTGCCAGCAGCGCCCACAGGGGGCGGATGAGCAATCAGCCCCAGCATTTT

j_gene: TRBJ2-5
v_gene: TRBV2
d_gene: TRBD2
abundance: -
CDR3aa: CASSLGSGKLAGSQETQYF
CDR3nt: TGTGCCAGCAGCTTAGGGTCGGGGAAACTAGCGGGATCCCAAGAGACCCAGTACTTC

j_gene: TRBJ1-3
v_gene: TRBV6-1
d_gene: -
abundance: many
CDR3aa: CASTPKSSGNTIYF
CDR3nt: TGTGCCAGCACCCCCAAATCGTCTGGAAACACCATATATTTT

j_gene: TRBJ1-2
v_gene: TRBV29-1
d_gene: TRBD1
abundance: -
CDR3aa: CSVGGDRVYGYTF
CDR3nt: TGCAGCGTTGGCGGGGACAGGGTCTATGGCTACACCTTC

j_gene: TRBJ1-1
v_gene: TRBV2
d_gene: TRBD1
abundance: many
CDR3aa: CASFRQGSMNTEAFF
CDR3nt: TGTGCCAGCTTTCGACAGGGAAGCATGAACACTGAAGCTTTCTTT

j_gene: TRBJ2-7
v_gene: TRBV20-1
d_gene: TRBD1
abundance: many
CDR3aa: CSAPGTGGIHEQYF
CDR3nt: TGCAGTGCGCCAGGGACAGGGGGCATCCACGAGCAGTACTTC

j_gene: TRBJ1-1
v_gene: TRBV29-1
d_gene: TRBD1
abundance: -
CDR3aa: CSGQGGMNTEAFF
CDR3nt: TGCAGCGGACAGGGTGGGATGAACACTGAAGCTTTCTTT

j_gene: TRBJ2-2
v_gene: TRBV27
d_gene: -
abundance: -
CDR3aa: CASSLSRVGGELFF
CDR3nt: TGTGCCAGCAGTTTATCAAGGGTGGGTGGGGAGCTGTTTTTT

j_gene: TRBJ1-1
v_gene: TRBV14
d_gene: -
abundance: many
CDR3aa: CASSFSGGEAFF
CDR3nt: TGTGCCAGCAGCTTCAGTGGGGGTGAAGCTTTCTTT

j_gene: TRBJ2-5
v_gene: TRBV5-1
d_gene: TRBD1
abundance: -
CDR3aa: CASNSGGQRRTTQYF
CDR3nt: TGCGCCAGCAACTCAGGGGGCCAGCGCCGGACGACCCAGTACTTC

j_gene: TRBJ2-7
v_gene: TRBV20-1
d_gene: TRBD2
abundance: -
CDR3aa: CSAPALAGGFSYEQYF
CDR3nt: TGCAGTGCTCCCGCCCTAGCGGGGGGGTTCTCCTACGAGCAGTACTTC

j_gene: TRBJ2-1
v_gene: TRBV29-1
d_gene: -
abundance: many
CDR3aa: CSVLGDRTASSYNEQFF
CDR3nt: TGCAGCGTCTTAGGGGACCGGACGGCTAGCTCCTACAATGAGCAGTTCTTC

j_gene: TRBJ2-5
v_gene: TRBV5-6
d_gene: -
abundance: many
CDR3aa: CASSVAGPLEETQYF
CDR3nt: TGTGCCAGCAGCGTGGCGGGGCCCCTCGAGGAGACCCAGTACTTC

j_gene: TRBJ1-2
v_gene: TRBV7-2
d_gene: TRBD1
abundance: -
CDR3aa: CASTLRTGGYGYTF
CDR3nt: TGTGCCAGCACCTTACGAACAGGGGGCTATGGCTACACCTTC

j_gene: TRBJ2-1
v_gene: TRBV2
d_gene: TRBD1
abundance: many
CDR3aa: CASGDRDSYNEQFF
CDR3nt: TGTGCCAGCGGGGACAGGGATTCCTACAATGAGCAGTTCTTC

j_gene: TRBJ1-5
v_gene: TRBV28
d_gene: -
abundance: many
CDR3aa: CASSLFFGSNQPQHF
CDR3nt: TGTGCCAGCAGTTTGTTTTTCGGTAGCAATCAGCCCCAGCATTTT

j_gene: TRBJ2-7
v_gene: TRBV5-1
d_gene: -
abundance: -
CDR3aa: CASSLVGGGNYEQYF
CDR3nt: TGTGCCAGCAGCTTAGTTGGGGGCGGGAACTACGAGCAGTACTTC

j_gene: TRBJ2-1
v_gene: TRBV27
d_gene: -
abundance: -
CDR3aa: CASSLLGRSYNEQFF
CDR3nt: TGTGCCAGCAGTTTACTAGGCAGGTCCTACAATGAGCAGTTCTTC